The rows below give T cell receptor beta chains drawn from one sample of a study of blood T cell repertoires in COVID-19. Data came from immunoSEQ multiplex PCR; TCRdb stores just in-frame clones and leaves some out. The sample gives some 200,000 clones, approximately 86% of which show up once; approximately 10% is in the top ten. The sample taken for sequencing was PBMCs or T cells enriched from blood (not recorded which). These receptors were taken from a man aged 18 to 29 with acute COVID-19. Both conserved end residues are part of each CDR3. A D gene is named only where the DNA matches it firmly. Rows give clone size only sometimes, using once, few, many, or a class for an expanded clone.

D gene: NA
clone size: NA
J gene: TRBJ2-1
V gene: TRBV24-1
CDR3 DNA: TGTGCCACCAGTGTAGAGGGCCTAAGCCTAGGGCAGTTCTTC
CDR3 protein: CATSVEGLSLGQFF

D gene: NA
clone size: NA
J gene: TRBJ2-7
V gene: TRBV28
CDR3 DNA: TGTGCCACCCAGGTTTTGTTAGGGGGCTACGAGCAGTACTTC
CDR3 protein: CATQVLLGGYEQYF

D gene: TRBD1
clone size: NA
J gene: TRBJ2-1
V gene: TRBV11-3
CDR3 DNA: TGTGCCAGCAGCCCGCCCGGGACAGCAGGTTACAATGAGCAGTTCTTC
CDR3 protein: CASSPPGTAGYNEQFF

D gene: TRBD1
clone size: NA
J gene: TRBJ2-7
V gene: TRBV5-6
CDR3 DNA: TGTGCCAGCAGCTTGGCCGGGGGACAGGGATGGACCTACGAGCAGTACTTC
CDR3 protein: CASSLAGGQGWTYEQYF

D gene: NA
clone size: NA
J gene: TRBJ2-1
V gene: TRBV3-1/TRBV3-2
CDR3 DNA: TGTGCCAGCAGCCCCCGAGCGAGGAATGAGCAGTTCTTC
CDR3 protein: CASSPRARNEQFF

D gene: TRBD1
clone size: once
J gene: TRBJ2-3
V gene: TRBV16
CDR3 DNA: TGTGCCAGCAGCCAATCACAGGGGGCGCAGGATACGCAGTATTTT
CDR3 protein: CASSQSQGAQDTQYF

D gene: NA
clone size: NA
J gene: TRBJ2-1
V gene: TRBV10-2
CDR3 DNA: TGCGCCAGCAGTGAGTCGGGGAGCTCCTACAATGAGCAGTTCTTC
CDR3 protein: CASSESGSSYNEQFF

D gene: TRBD1
clone size: NA
J gene: TRBJ1-5
V gene: TRBV28
CDR3 DNA: TGTGCCAGCAGGGATACCGGACAGGGACATCAGCCCCAGCATTTT
CDR3 protein: CASRDTGQGHQPQHF

D gene: NA
clone size: NA
J gene: TRBJ2-7
V gene: TRBV27
CDR3 DNA: TGTGCCAGCAGTGCCGGTAGCGGTCTTCCCTACGAGCAGTACTTC
CDR3 protein: CASSAGSGLPYEQYF

D gene: NA
clone size: NA
J gene: TRBJ2-2
V gene: TRBV29-1
CDR3 DNA: TGCAGCGTTGAACAGAACACCGGGGAGCTGTTTTTT
CDR3 protein: CSVEQNTGELFF

D gene: NA
clone size: NA
J gene: TRBJ2-5
V gene: TRBV11-2
CDR3 DNA: TGTGCCAGCAGCTTAGCGGCGGGCCAAGAGACCCAGTACTTC
CDR3 protein: CASSLAAGQETQYF

D gene: NA
clone size: NA
J gene: TRBJ1-1
V gene: TRBV27
CDR3 DNA: TGTGCCAGCACGGGGCAGGGGTCCACGGTTGAAGCTTTCTTT
CDR3 protein: CASTGQGSTVEAFF

D gene: TRBD1
clone size: NA
J gene: TRBJ1-2
V gene: TRBV7-2
CDR3 DNA: TGTGCCAGCAGCCCGGGACAGGGCTATGGCTACACCTTC
CDR3 protein: CASSPGQGYGYTF

D gene: NA
clone size: NA
J gene: TRBJ1-5
V gene: TRBV4-1
CDR3 DNA: TGCGCCAGCAGCCAAGATCTCGCGTCTTGGAGTCAGCCCCAGCATTTT
CDR3 protein: CASSQDLASWSQPQHF

D gene: TRBD2
clone size: NA
J gene: TRBJ2-3
V gene: TRBV6-4
CDR3 DNA: TGTGCCAGCAGCCCAGGACTAGCTAGCACAGATACGCAGTATTTT
CDR3 protein: CASSPGLASTDTQYF

D gene: TRBD1
clone size: NA
J gene: TRBJ2-4
V gene: TRBV7-3
CDR3 DNA: TGTGCCAGCAGCAAGGACAGGACGGACATTCAGTACTTC
CDR3 protein: CASSKDRTDIQYF

D gene: NA
clone size: NA
J gene: TRBJ2-7
V gene: TRBV11-3
CDR3 DNA: TGTGCCAGCAGCTTAGATAAGTGGGGGGTCCCCTACGGCGAGCAGTACTTC
CDR3 protein: CASSLDKWGVPYGEQYF

D gene: NA
clone size: NA
J gene: TRBJ2-5
V gene: TRBV10-2
CDR3 DNA: TGCGCCAGCAGTCGCAGGGGTGTAGAGACCCAGTACTTC
CDR3 protein: CASSRRGVETQYF

D gene: TRBD1
clone size: NA
J gene: TRBJ2-3
V gene: TRBV19
CDR3 DNA: TGTGCCAGTACTCCAGGGGGGGGACAGGGTACACTAAAGTTCGGCGCAGATACGCAGTATTTT
CDR3 protein: CASTPGGGQGTLKFGADTQYF

D gene: NA
clone size: NA
J gene: TRBJ2-2
V gene: TRBV19
CDR3 DNA: TGTGCCAGTAGTATAAAACGCGAGTACACCGGGGAGCTGTTTTTT
CDR3 protein: CASSIKREYTGELFF

D gene: NA
clone size: few
J gene: TRBJ1-5
V gene: TRBV7-2
CDR3 DNA: TGTGCCAGCAGCTTCCAGTCCCAGCCCCAGCATTTT
CDR3 protein: CASSFQSQPQHF

D gene: NA
clone size: NA
J gene: TRBJ1-1
V gene: TRBV19
CDR3 DNA: TGTGCCAGTAGTATAGATCCCATCGGGTTCATGAACACTGAAGCTTTCTTT
CDR3 protein: CASSIDPIGFMNTEAFF

D gene: NA
clone size: NA
J gene: TRBJ1-5
V gene: TRBV7-8
CDR3 DNA: TGTGCCAGCAGTATACTGTTCAATCAGCCCCAGCATTTT
CDR3 protein: CASSILFNQPQHF

D gene: NA
clone size: NA
J gene: TRBJ1-6
V gene: TRBV3-1/TRBV3-2
CDR3 DNA: TGTGCCAGCAGCCAAGACCTTCTACCGGGGTCCCTCCACTTT
CDR3 protein: CASSQDLLPGSLHF

D gene: NA
clone size: NA
J gene: TRBJ2-7
V gene: TRBV21-1
CDR3 DNA: TGTGCCAGCAGCAAAGACCCGGAACCAAGGAGGCCACATACCTACGAGCAGTACTTC
CDR3 protein: CASSKDPEPRRPHTYEQYF

D gene: NA
clone size: few
J gene: TRBJ2-1
V gene: TRBV13
CDR3 DNA: TGTGCCAGCAGCTCCGGGACTGTATACAATGAGCAGTTCTTC
CDR3 protein: CASSSGTVYNEQFF

D gene: NA
clone size: few
J gene: TRBJ2-1
V gene: TRBV30
CDR3 DNA: TGTGCCTGGGAGGCGGCGAGGGCCTTCGAGCAGTTCTTC
CDR3 protein: CAWEAARAFEQFF

D gene: TRBD1
clone size: once
J gene: TRBJ1-4
V gene: TRBV28
CDR3 DNA: TGTGCCAGCAGTCGGACAGGGGGCACCCTTGCTAATGAAAAACTGTTTTTT
CDR3 protein: CASSRTGGTLANEKLFF

D gene: NA
clone size: few
J gene: TRBJ1-1
V gene: TRBV5-1
CDR3 DNA: TGCGCCAGCAGCTTGGCGGCAGGGAACACTGAAGCTTTCTTT
CDR3 protein: CASSLAAGNTEAFF

D gene: NA
clone size: NA
J gene: TRBJ1-3
V gene: TRBV28
CDR3 DNA: TGTGCCAGCAGACCCCGACCGACAAAATGGAATGGAAACACCATATATTTT
CDR3 protein: CASRPRPTKWNGNTIYF